This T cell receptor (beta chain) was found in a study of vaccination effects on CD4 cells after COVID-19 (dated 2022 in TCRdb). Regarding the complete study: Each participant got two doses of an mRNA SARS-CoV-2 vaccine, either BNT162b2 or mRNA-1273. In a couple of convalescent patients, pre-vaccine samples were collected 16 days and one week ahead of the first dose, 142 and 148 days after COVID-19 diagnosis. SARS-CoV-2 spike-specific CD4+ TCR repertoires from before and after mRNA vaccination were compared in COVID-19 convalescent patients and in infection-naive vaccine recipients. A total of roughly 9 COVID-19 convalescent patients and a handful of SARS-CoV-2-naive healthy vaccine recipients were included in the full study. Cultures from other donors in the study were sequenced using the Oncomine TCR Beta short-read assay on an Illumina iSeq 100.

Trimming removed 3 bases from V and 6 bases from J; the gene matches leave 9 bases unexplained. From cysteine to phenylalanine, the CDR3 is 14 amino acids long. CDR3 DNA is the only sequence kept; it has 42 bases, read in frame from the first base. CDR1 and CDR2, per the germline V gene, are SGDLS and YYNGEE. To identify antigen-specific CD4+ T cell clonotypes by their expansion, the ViraFEST assay first stimulated PBMC with viral peptide pools and then applied TCR sequencing. After less than 13 days of culture, CD4+ T cells were isolated with the EasySep CD4+ T cell isolation kit. Convalescent patients had PCR-confirmed SARS-CoV-2 infection between March and December 2020, before Alpha, Beta and Delta variants emerged in the United States. Each well held two million PBMC cultured in IMDM containing around 5% human AB serum, around 9.3 IU/ml IL-2 and gentamicin, along with around 11 ug/ml peptides. On days 3 and 7, half of the culture medium was replaced with fresh IL-2-containing medium. Unless noted otherwise, every peptide stimulation condition was grown in triplicate wells. Using Ficoll-Paque Plus gradient centrifugation, PBMC were separated from whole blood and then either used fresh or cryopreserved at -140C. Overlapping peptide pools spanned the spike proteins of SARS-CoV-2 and the common cold coronaviruses HCoV-NL63, HCoV-OC43 and HCoV-229E. The QIAamp micro DNA kit was used to extract genomic DNA from the cultured CD4+ T cells.

This clone was observed a handful of times. Its cognate antigen has yet to be identified. No base-level quality is on record; no much larger clone is a single base apart. The study at large found these results: Marked clonal contraction was observed in both infection-induced and vaccine-induced clones at late post-vaccination timepoints, consistent with waning T cell responses. For convalescent patients, new clones induced by the vaccine made up most of the post-vaccine spike-reactive repertoire, and these new clones were largely distinct from the clones induced by infection. Only a small number of convalescent patients were included, and no early post-infection timepoints were available, which limited the study.

Library creation used the immunoSEQ multiplex PCR assay. DNA from the CD4+ T cells that had been cultured and isolated underwent TCR beta CDR3 sequencing. In the paper's pipeline: Non-productive TCR sequences were discarded, and reads were trimmed to the CDR3 region, with only CDR3s of 7 or more amino acids retained. Antigen-specific clonotypes were identified using the MANAFEST web app by comparison of expansion in peptide wells against reference cultures. To be called positive, a clone needed expansion at FDR<0.05 compared with the reference and with all other wells, an odds ratio greater than 5, and a frequency greater than 0.1% in two replicate wells. Clonotypes significantly expanded in SARS-CoV-2 spike wells and in at least one common cold coronavirus spike condition were defined as cross-reactive. CDR3 similarity was assessed by Levenshtein distance using the stringdist R package, and unrooted trees were constructed with ape in R 3.6.1. This is the immuneACCESS table as TCRdb keeps it, with only in-frame sequences that have V and J called. A part of the clones is gone; compared with another copy, unresolved V genes explain less than half, and the rest is unexplained. V, J and clone size are taken as reported in that table, and D and trimming were inferred from the DNA itself. Counted in this sample were some 40,000 clones; around 69% of them appeared once. Around 15% of the sample is held by the ten biggest clonotypes.

This material consisted of CD4+ T cells from PBMCs cultured with HCoV-NL63 spike peptides, taken before COVID-19 vaccination. Per the publication, the cell subset or site label means: HCoV-NL63 spike overlapping peptide pool stimulation. This clonotype was sampled from a human donor who had a prior SARS-CoV-2 infection. The chain links TRBV9 with TRBJ2-7, with 7 bases in between that match TRBD2. The CDR3 reads as follows: CASSGSGGSIEQYF. The nucleotide sequence reads as follows: TGTGCCAGCAGCGGATCGGGCGGGAGTATCGAGCAGTACTTC.